These 29 T cell receptor beta chains share one sample of origin, sequenced in a study of Tregs in tolerant kidney transplant recipients. Libraries were prepared by immunoSEQ multiplex PCR; TCRdb keeps only in-frame clonotypes and omits some of them. The table shows about 110,000 clones, with almost 90% occurring only once. The sample here was CD4+ T cells from blood, taken before the transplant. The receptors stem from a human donor who received a combined kidney and bone marrow transplant.

The rearrangement links TRBV4-1 to TRBJ1-6; a possible D gene is TRBD1 (6 bases). There are 15 residues in the CDR3. Germline V gene sequence: CDR1 MGHRA, CDR2 YSYEKL. V was cut by 4 bases and J by 4 bases, with 11 bases left in between. The chain's CDR3 is CASSPLDRYNSPLHF. DNA of the CDR3: TGCGCCAGCAGCCCGCTAGACAGGTATAATTCACCCCTCCACTTT.

This clone came up once. The gene calls are TRBV6-6 and TRBJ1-4, with D tentatively TRBD1 (5 bases). This CDR3 has 14 amino acids. V was cut by 7 bases and J by 13 bases, with 22 bases left in between. In germline, CDR1 is MNHNY, CDR2 SVGAGI (reference sequence). The CDR3 protein is CASTPSGNGGGLFF. Here the CDR3 DNA reads TGTGCCAGCACCCCATCGGGGAACGGCGGGGGACTGTTTTTT.

The chain has TRBV28 and TRBJ1-2, with TRBD1 matching over 8 bases. The CDR3 length is 14 residues. From germline, CDR1 is MDHEN and CDR2 SYDVKM. V shed 4 bases, J shed 1 base, and the junction held 2 bases outside the gene matches. The CDR3 loop is CASSSGQGNYGYTF. Written as DNA, the CDR3 is TGTGCCAGCAGTTCCGGACAGGGTAACTATGGCTACACCTTC.

The rearrangement links TRBV5-4 to TRBJ2-5, with TRBD2 identical over 15 bases. The CDR3 is made up of 17 amino acids. V shed 3 bases, J shed 7 bases, and the junction held 10 bases outside the gene matches. Per germline, CDR1 SGHNT and CDR2 YYREEE (reference sequence). The CDR3 loop reads CASSSGLAGGKAGTQYF. The CDR3 DNA sequence: TGTGCCAGCAGCTCAGGACTAGCGGGGGGGAAAGCGGGGACCCAGTACTTC.

The V and J genes are TRBV7-9 and TRBJ2-1; D may be TRBD2 (6 bases). This CDR3 has 16 residues. Germline CDR1 is SEHNR and CDR2 is FQNEAQ (reference sequence). The V gene lost 5 bases and the J gene lost 4 bases, with 18 bases spanning the gap. This chain's CDR3 is CASSHRELRNYNEQFF. The CDR3 DNA is TGTGCCAGCAGCCACCGGGAGCTCCGAAATTACAATGAGCAGTTCTTC.

This chain links TRBV27 with TRBJ2-7; 8 bases map to TRBD2. From germline, CDR1 is MNHEY and CDR2 SMNVEV (reference sequence). The ends lost 3 bases at V and 0 bases at J; junction bases unmatched: 1. The CDR3 extends over 14 amino acids. The CDR3, as DNA: TGTGCCAGCAGTTTCAGCGGGAGCTCCTACGAGCAGTACTTC. Translation gives CASSFSGSSYEQYF.

The V gene is TRBV18, the J gene TRBJ2-7, with D uncertain. The V and J ends lost 3 bases and 1 base respectively, with 4 bases between them. Per the germline V gene, CDR1 is KGHSH and CDR2 is LQKENI. CDR3 size: 12 residues. The CDR3 loop reads CASSPTSYEQYF. The CDR3 nucleotides read TGTGCCAGCTCACCGACTTCCTACGAGCAGTACTTC. The variable domain in full, with the rest retrieved from reference TRBV18 and TRBJ2-7, is NAGVMQNPRHLVRRRGQEARLRCSPMKGHSHVYWYRQLPEEGLKFMVYLQKENIIDESGMPKERFSAEFPKEGPSILRIQQVVRGDSAAYFCASSPTSYEQYFGPGTRLTVT.

This chain uses TRBV5-4 with TRBJ1-2, with TRBD1 as a possible D gene (5 bases). The CDR3 contains 14 residues. Trimming left V 4 bases short and J 4 bases short, with 14 bases between. Germline values: CDR1 SGHNT, CDR2 YYREEE (reference sequence). CDR3 coding DNA: TGTGCCAGCAGCCCGGGGGGGAGCTCCTATGGCTACACCTTC. It is translated as CASSPGGSSYGYTF.

V is TRBV4-1 and J is TRBJ2-4, with 14 bases that match TRBD2. J was trimmed by 2 bases and V by 0 bases; bases with no gene match: 6. The germline V gene encodes CDR1 MGHRA and CDR2 YSYEKL. This CDR3 contains 19 residues. CDR3 residues: CASSQETSGRAGTKNIQYF. CDR3 in DNA: TGCGCCAGCAGCCAAGAGACTAGCGGGAGGGCCGGGACCAAAAACATTCAGTACTTC.

The chain couples TRBV5-1 to TRBJ1-1, with 9 bases lining up with TRBD1. With 1 base clipped from V and 0 bases from J, the junction kept 7 bases outside the gene matches. Germline V lookup: CDR1 SGHRS, CDR2 YFSETQ. This CDR3 is 17 amino acids long. The chain's CDR3 is CASSLYRDRALNTEAFF. The CDR3 DNA sequence: TGCGCCAGCAGCTTGTATCGGGACAGGGCCTTGAACACTGAAGCTTTCTTT. Full variable domain (missing parts from reference TRBV5-1 and TRBJ1-1): KAGVTQTPRYLIKTRGQQVTLSCSPISGHRSVSWYQQTPGQGLQFLFEYFSETQRNKGNFPGRFSGRQFSNSRSEMNVSTLELGDSALYLCASSLYRDRALNTEAFFGQGTRLTVV.

This chain joins TRBV11-2 and TRBJ2-2; the D gene is possibly TRBD2 (6 bases). There are 16 residues in the CDR3. The V gene's germline CDR1 is SGHAT and CDR2 FQNNGV. The V gene lost 2 bases and the J gene lost 1 base, with 11 bases spanning the gap. CDR3 nucleotide sequence: TGTGCCAGCAGCTTATCGGGCGGGAAGAACACCGGGGAGCTGTTTTTT. Amino acid sequence: CASSLSGGKNTGELFF.

J is TRBJ2-5 and V is TRBV5-5; 9 bases match TRBD1. Germline V gene sequence: CDR1 SGHKS, CDR2 YYEKEE (reference sequence). There are 15 residues in the CDR3. J gave up 5 bases and V 3 bases, and 8 bases lay outside the gene matches. This CDR3 is CASSSNRGPGETQYF. CDR3 bases: TGTGCCAGCAGCTCGAACAGGGGGCCAGGGGAGACCCAGTACTTC.

This clone was detected only a few times. Here the CDR3 DNA reads TGTGCCAGCAGCTTGGGGGGCGGGGGCCGGGGGACTGAAGCTTTCTTT. It encodes CASSLGGGGRGTEAFF. The chain employs TRBV5-4 and TRBJ1-1, with D maybe TRBD1 (6 bases). In germline, CDR1 is SGHNT, CDR2 YYREEE (reference sequence). The CDR3 length is 16 residues. The V gene lost 0 bases and the J gene lost 5 bases, with 17 bases spanning the gap. Full variable domain (missing parts from reference TRBV5-4 and TRBJ1-1): ETGVTQSPTHLIKTRGQQVTLRCSSQSGHNTVSWYQQALGQGPQFIFQYYREEENGRGNFPPRFSGLQFPNYSSELNVNALELDDSALYLCASSLGGGGRGTEAFFGQGTRLTVV.

This clone was seen only once. This chain uses TRBV5-4 with TRBJ1-1; 7 bases map to TRBD1. The CDR3 extends over 13 amino acids. J was trimmed by 8 bases and V by 3 bases; bases with no gene match: 7. Germline V lookup: CDR1 SGHNT, CDR2 YYREEE (reference sequence). DNA for the CDR3: TGTGCCAGCAGCTCCAGGGACAGTGTGGAAGCTTTCTTT. Translating it yields CASSSRDSVEAFF.

V is TRBV10-2 and J is TRBJ2-1; perhaps TRBD1 as D (6 bases). The CDR3 length is 16 residues. V was pared by 4 bases and J by 0 bases, with 13 bases between. Germline V lookup: CDR1 WSHSY, CDR2 SAAADI. CDR3 residues: CASSGTDPSSYNEQFF. For the CDR3, the DNA is TGCGCCAGCAGTGGGACAGATCCCAGCTCCTACAATGAGCAGTTCTTC.

V and J are TRBV11-2 and TRBJ2-7; perhaps TRBD2 as D (6 bases). This CDR3 is 15 amino acids long. The V gene's germline CDR1 is SGHAT and CDR2 FQNNGV. Trimming pared 5 bases from V and 2 bases from J, leaving 16 bases between. This CDR3 reads CASSLPGDHTYEQYF. The CDR3 DNA follows: TGTGCCAGCAGCCTCCCGGGAGACCACACCTACGAGCAGTACTTC. Variable domain in full (rest from reference TRBV11-2 and TRBJ2-7): EAGVAQSPRYKIIEKRQSVAFWCNPISGHATLYWYQQILGQGPKLLIQFQNNGVVDDSQLPKDRFSAERLKGVDSTLKIQPAKLEDSAVYLCASSLPGDHTYEQYFGPGTRLTVT.

The CDR3 bases are TGTGCCAGCAGCTTGGGACCAGGGAACACTGAAGCTTTCTTT. Encoded protein: CASSLGPGNTEAFF. V is TRBV5-6 and J is TRBJ1-1, with D hard to call. V lost 0 bases and J lost 1, with 7 bases in between. The CDR3 spans 14 residues. Per the germline V gene, CDR1 is SGHDT and CDR2 is YYEEEE.

This chain connects TRBV19 to TRBJ2-3; perhaps TRBD1 as D (5 bases). V was pared by 3 bases and J by 6 bases, with 22 bases between. CDR3 size: 17 residues. In germline, CDR1 is LNHDA, CDR2 SQIVND (reference sequence). The CDR3 DNA reads TGTGCCAGTAGTATCTCTAGGGGCAGTAAGGGCTACGATACGCAGTATTTT. It codes for CASSISRGSKGYDTQYF.

V and J are TRBV5-8 and TRBJ2-1; 8 bases line up with TRBD2. V shed 4 bases, J shed 0 bases, and the junction held 3 bases outside the gene matches. Germline V gene sequence: CDR1 SGHTS, CDR2 YDEGEE. This CDR3 spans 15 amino acids. The CDR3: CASSGGTSSYNEQFF. In DNA form, the CDR3 reads TGTGCCAGCAGCGGGGGGACTAGCTCCTACAATGAGCAGTTCTTC.

The chain uses TRBV25-1 and TRBJ2-5, with D possibly being TRBD2 (6 bases). V dropped 4 bases and J dropped 8 bases, with 17 bases sitting between them. The CDR3 contains 14 residues. Germline assignment: CDR1 MGHDK and CDR2 SYGVNS. CDR3 sequence: CASSGFTREATQYF. In nucleotides, the CDR3 is TGTGCCAGCAGTGGATTTACTAGGGAGGCAACCCAGTACTTC.

The chain is built from TRBV30 and TRBJ1-2; D might be TRBD1 (5 bases). The CDR3 spans 13 residues. The V end lost 0 bases, the J end lost 8 bases, and 13 bases lay between the germline ends. The germline CDR1 and CDR2 sequences are GTSNPN and SVGIG (reference sequence). In nucleotides, the CDR3 is TGTGCCTGGAGTGTTTGGGGCGCCTCGGGCTACACCTTC. It specifies CAWSVWGASGYTF.

The chain employs TRBV10-3 and TRBJ2-5, with 10 bases fitting TRBD2. The germline CDR1 and CDR2 sequences are ENHRY and SYGVKD. V lost 6 bases to trimming and J lost 5 bases; unmatched junction nucleotides: 6. The CDR3 covers 14 residues. The CDR3 spells CAIRAAGGRETQYF. DNA of the CDR3: TGTGCCATCAGAGCAGCGGGAGGGAGGGAGACCCAGTACTTC.

The J gene is TRBJ1-5, the V gene TRBV2, with a tentative D call TRBD1 (5 bases). The CDR3 has 14 amino acids. CDR1 and CDR2 (germline): SNHLY, FYNNEI. Trimming took 3 bases from V and 1 from J, leaving 7 bases between them. DNA of the CDR3: TGTGCCAGCAGTGACAGGGTGAGCAATCAGCCCCAGCATTTT. Translation gives CASSDRVSNQPQHF.

This chain links TRBV27 with TRBJ2-7, with 9 bases lining up with TRBD1. Germline assignment: CDR1 MNHEY and CDR2 SMNVEV (reference sequence). Losses at the gene ends were 6 bases for V and 4 bases for J; bases not matched to a gene: 10. This CDR3 is 15 amino acids long. The CDR3 loop is CASRGAGTGNYEQYF. The CDR3 nucleotides are TGTGCCAGCAGGGGAGCCGGGACAGGGAATTACGAGCAGTACTTC.

The CDR3 coding sequence is TGTGCCAGCAGCTTGGTAGGACAGAACTACTATGGCTACACCTTC. This translates into CASSLVGQNYYGYTF. The chain employs TRBV5-5 and TRBJ1-2; maybe TRBD1 (6 bases). CDR3 length: 15 amino acids. From germline, CDR1 is SGHKS and CDR2 YYEKEE (reference sequence). The V end lost 0 bases, the J end lost 3 bases, and 12 bases lay between the germline ends.

The chain recombines TRBV7-6 with TRBJ1-4; no clear D. The CDR3 totals 15 residues. Germline values: CDR1 SGHVS, CDR2 FNYEAQ. Trimming left V 1 base short and J 7 bases short, with 13 bases between. DNA for the CDR3: TGTGCCAGCAGCTTAGGGTTGAGTGGAGTTGAAAAACTGTTTTTT. Translated, it gives CASSLGLSGVEKLFF.

This clone has a single count. The rearrangement links TRBV30 to TRBJ2-7; 7 nucleotides agree with TRBD1. V lost 0 bases to trimming and J lost 2 bases; unmatched junction nucleotides: 7. Per germline, CDR1 GTSNPN and CDR2 SVGIG (reference sequence). The CDR3 length is 15 residues. CDR3 region: CAWSVRADRPYEQYF. CDR3 bases: TGTGCCTGGAGTGTACGGGCGGACAGGCCCTACGAGCAGTACTTC.

DNA of the CDR3: TGTGCCAGCAGCTTATTCGCGACAGGGGGCCACACTGAAGCTTTCTTT. Translated, it gives CASSLFATGGHTEAFF. V and J are TRBV7-2 and TRBJ1-1, with 10 bases lining up with TRBD1. The trim removed 2 bases at V and 3 bases at J, leaving 6 bases unmatched. The CDR3 length is 16 residues. The germline V gene has CDR1 SGHTA and CDR2 FQGNSA.

V and J are TRBV23-1 and TRBJ2-4; D might be TRBD1 (6 bases). TRBV23-1 is classed as an ORF, of uncertain function. This CDR3 has 17 residues. With 1 base removed from V and 0 bases from J, the gap between germline ends came to 13 bases. The CDR3 is CASSQYRAVLAKNIQYF. The CDR3 coding sequence is TGCGCCAGCAGTCAATACAGGGCAGTCCTAGCCAAAAACATTCAGTACTTC.